The 30 T cell receptor beta chains given below trace back to one sample, sequenced in a study of T cells after yellow fever vaccination. TCRdb recomputed calls from the 5' RACE reads with MiXCR, one row per CDR3 protein. The table has about 310,000 distinct CDR3 sequences, roughly 3.5% seen once. This sample comprised PBMCs, obtained on the day of the yellow fever booster vaccination. The source is a man younger than 35 who received the YFV17D yellow fever vaccine.

This clonotype was detected only a few times. A read error may produce the germline difference seen at one junction end. The V gene is TRBV4-1, the J gene TRBJ2-5, with 7 bases matching TRBD1. This CDR3 spans 15 amino acids. CDR1 is MGHRA, CDR2 YSYEKL, per germline. This chain's CDR3 is CARSRYGTDGETQYF. The CDR3 bases are TGCGCCCGCAGCCGATACGGGACAGACGGGGAGACCCAGTACTTC.

This clonotype was seen repeatedly, ten times or more. The chain couples TRBV7-2 to TRBJ2-1; D call uncertain. The ends were cut back, 6 bases at V and 6 bases at J, with 6 bases in the middle. This CDR3 has 11 amino acids. CDR1 and CDR2 from the germline V gene are SGHTA and FQGNSA. The CDR3, as DNA: TGTGCCAGCAGTGGCAGCAATGAGCAGTTCTTC. Translated, it gives CASSGSNEQFF.

This clonotype was recorded a few times. The chain links TRBV5-1 to TRBJ2-7, with TRBD1 identical over 10 bases. This CDR3 region has 19 residues. In germline, CDR1 is SGHRS, CDR2 YFSETQ. V lost 5 bases to trimming and J lost 2 bases; unmatched junction nucleotides: 19. CDR3 coding DNA: TGCGCCAGCAGTGACCGAACCGGGACAGGGGTGGTCCGGACCTACGAGCAGTACGTC. Translated, it gives CASSDRTGTGVVRTYEQYV.

This clonotype was detected many times. CDR3 bases: TGTGCCAGCAGATCGACCTTCTACGAGCAGTACGTC. Translation: CASRSTFYEQYV. The chain joins TRBV6-1 to TRBJ2-7; D is unclear. This CDR3 comprises 12 residues. Germline CDR1 MNHNS, CDR2 SASEGT. Deletions cut 6 bases from V and 3 bases from J, with 9 bases between.

This clonotype appeared many times. V is TRBV27 and J is TRBJ1-4, with D uncertain. Germline CDR1 reads MNHEY; CDR2 reads SMNVEV (reference sequence). The V and J ends lost 5 bases and 5 bases respectively, with 12 bases between them. The CDR3 consists of 14 residues. CDR3 bases: TGTGCCAGCAGTCGGGTAGGAATCAATGAAAAACTGTTTTTT. This encodes CASSRVGINEKLFF.

This clonotype was detected only a few times. This chain connects TRBV20-1 to TRBJ2-1; D not certain. Germline values: CDR1 DFQATT, CDR2 SNEGSKA (reference sequence). The length of the CDR3 is 16 residues. V lost 1 base, J lost 0 bases, and 13 bases lay in between. This chain's CDR3 is CSARVPTGSSYNEQFF. The CDR3 DNA reads TGCAGTGCTAGAGTACCCACGGGTAGCTCCTACAATGAGCAGTTCTTC.

This clonotype was picked up many times. V usage is TRBV7-9 and J usage is TRBJ2-7; maybe TRBD1 (6 bases). This CDR3 spans 12 amino acids. The V end was cut by 1 base, the J end by 9 bases, with 10 bases between. Germline V gene data show CDR1 as SEHNR and CDR2 as FQNEAQ (reference sequence). The CDR3, as DNA: TGTGCCAGCAGCTTAGAACAGGGAAGGCAGTACTTC. Its protein product is CASSLEQGRQYF.

Only a few counts were recorded for this clonotype. The V and J genes are TRBV7-9 and TRBJ1-3, with D unresolved. Germline loops: CDR1 SEHNR, CDR2 FQNEAQ (reference sequence). CDR3 length: 12 residues. V lost 0 bases to trimming and J lost 5 bases, with 2 bases between them. CDR3: CASSLARNTIYF. The CDR3 nucleotides are TGTGCCAGCAGCTTAGCGCGAAACACCATATATTTT.

V usage is TRBV7-9 and J usage is TRBJ2-1; 7 nucleotides line up with TRBD1. Germline CDR1 and CDR2: SEHNR and FQNEAQ (reference sequence). The CDR3 is made up of 14 amino acids. Trimming took 11 bases from V and 3 from J; bases not matched to a gene: 10. The CDR3 sequence is CAGTGTVGYNEQFF. The DNA for the CDR3 is TGTGCCGGAACCGGGACAGTTGGCTACAATGAGCAGTTCTTC.

The chain joins TRBV3-1 to TRBJ2-5, with 9 bases matching TRBD1. This CDR3 is 16 amino acids long. In germline, CDR1 is LGHDT, CDR2 YNNKEL (reference sequence). V shed 5 bases, J shed 1 base, and the junction held 8 bases outside the gene matches. CDR3 nucleotides: TGTGCCAGCAGCAGAACCGGGACAGGGCTCCAAGAGACCCAGTACTTC. Residues: CASSRTGTGLQETQYF.

This clonotype was detected only a few times. The chain recombines TRBV12-3 or TRBV12-4 with TRBJ2-1; D not certain. Trimming took off 5 bases at V and 10 bases at J, with 9 bases between the two ends. The CDR3 contains 11 residues. The CDR3 protein is CASSRTVEQFF. CDR3 bases: TGTGCCAGCAGTCGTACTGTGGAGCAGTTCTTC.

This clonotype was seen ten or more times. The gene calls are TRBV9 and TRBJ1-2; tentatively, D is TRBD1 (5 bases). Per the germline V gene, CDR1 is SGDLS and CDR2 is YYNGEE. The germline V and J ends were trimmed by 3 bases and 3 bases, with 12 bases remaining between them. This CDR3 is built from 14 residues. This CDR3 is CASSEQGSDYGYTF. CDR3 nucleotides: TGTGCCAGCAGCGAGCAGGGCTCTGACTATGGCTACACCTTC.

The V call is TRBV4-3, the J call TRBJ2-1, with TRBD1 identical over 7 bases. The trim removed 3 bases at V and 3 bases at J, leaving 11 bases unmatched. The CDR3 consists of 17 residues. Looked up from germline, CDR1 is LGHNA and CDR2 is YSLEER. In nucleotides, the CDR3 is TGCGCCAGCAGCCAGATGACAGGGTCGATGGGCTACAATGAGCAGTTCTTC. It is translated as CASSQMTGSMGYNEQFF.

This clonotype was counted between two and nine times. This chain joins TRBV7-9 and TRBJ2-7; a weak D match, TRBD1 (5 bases). V lost 6 bases and J lost 6, with 15 bases in between. Per germline, CDR1 SEHNR and CDR2 FQNEAQ (reference sequence). The CDR3 contains 13 residues. The CDR3 loop is CASSIRGWGEQYV. As DNA, the CDR3 is TGTGCCAGCAGTATAAGGGGCTGGGGCGAGCAGTACGTC.

V usage is TRBV6-2 or TRBV6-3 and J usage is TRBJ2-4; D gene uncertain. Germline-derived CDR1 and CDR2 are MNHEY and SVGEGT. V lost 6 bases and J 9 bases, leaving 12 bases between the germline ends. This CDR3 is 12 amino acids long. In DNA, the CDR3 is TGTGCCAGCAGCGCCGCATTCCGCATTCAGTACTTC. This sequence encodes CASSAAFRIQYF.

This clonotype has at least ten counts. The V gene is TRBV9, the J gene TRBJ2-7, with 7 nucleotides matching TRBD1. CDR3 size: 15 residues. V was pared by 3 bases and J by 1 base, with 7 bases of the junction left unmatched. CDR1 and CDR2 from the germline V gene are SGDLS and YYNGEE. CDR3 sequence: CASSGSQGDSYEQYF. The CDR3 coding sequence is TGTGCCAGCAGCGGATCCCAGGGGGATTCCTACGAGCAGTACTTC.

This clonotype was seen ten or more times. The rearrangement joins TRBV28 to TRBJ1-2, with a possible D match to TRBD1 (5 bases). The CDR3 is made up of 14 amino acids. Trimming took off 4 bases at V and 6 bases at J, with 15 bases between the two ends. From germline, CDR1 is MDHEN and CDR2 SYDVKM. This CDR3 is CASSSAGLGDGYTF. The CDR3 DNA is TGTGCCAGCAGTTCCGCGGGGCTGGGGGATGGCTACACCTTC.

The genes are TRBV18 and TRBJ2-7, with D possibly matching TRBD2 (5 bases). Germline-derived CDR1 and CDR2 are KGHSH and LQKENI. V was clipped by 0 bases and J by 3 bases, with 18 bases between them. This CDR3 is 17 amino acids long. The CDR3 nucleotides are TGTGCCAGCTCACCACCATGGGAGAACGGCCTAAACTACGAGCAGTACTTC. Its translation is CASSPPWENGLNYEQYF.

This clonotype was seen a handful of times. The chain is built from TRBV6-2 or TRBV6-3 and TRBJ2-4; D is possibly TRBD2 (7 bases). The germline V gene has CDR1 MNHEY and CDR2 SVGEGT. The germline V and J ends were trimmed by 6 bases and 8 bases, with 14 bases remaining between them. This CDR3 has 13 residues. This CDR3 is CASRGTSGDIQYF. CDR3 in DNA: TGTGCCAGCAGAGGGACAAGCGGGGACATTCAGTACTTC.

This clonotype was seen many times. This rearrangement joins TRBV7-2 to TRBJ1-3; D unresolved. Germline values: CDR1 SGHTA, CDR2 FQGNSA. Trimming removed 4 bases at V and 2 bases at J, with 18 bases between. The length of the CDR3 is 17 residues. CDR3 sequence: CASSSRRFDWAGNTIYF. CDR3 nucleotide sequence: TGTGCCAGCAGCTCCCGTCGTTTCGACTGGGCTGGAAACACCATATATTTT. Using reference TRBV7-2 and TRBJ1-3 for the parts outside the CDR3, the full variable domain is GAGVSQSPSNKVTEKGKDVELRCDPISGHTALYWYRQSLGQGLEFLIYFQGNSAPDKSGLPSDRFSAERTGGSVSTLTIQRTQQEDSAVYLCASSSRRFDWAGNTIYFGEGSWLTVV.

Many counts were recorded for this clonotype. V usage is TRBV11-2 and J usage is TRBJ2-5; D is perhaps TRBD1 or TRBD2 (6 bases each). V dropped 0 bases and J dropped 5 bases, with 10 bases sitting between them. CDR1 and CDR2 (germline): SGHAT, FQNNGV. The CDR3 spans 14 residues. The CDR3 loop is CASSLDLGGETQYF. The CDR3 region has the DNA TGTGCCAGCAGCTTAGACCTAGGGGGGGAGACCCAGTACTTC.

This clonotype was found once. The chain is built from TRBV9 and TRBJ2-3, with D possibly TRBD2 on 6 matching bases. V lost 0 bases, J lost 4 bases, and 18 bases lay in between. The V gene's germline CDR1 is SGDLS and CDR2 YYNGEE. This CDR3 is 17 amino acids long. CDR3 sequence (DNA): TGTGCCAGCAGCGTAGATTTGGACTATAGTCTCCCAGATACGCAGTATTTT. Residues: CASSVDLDYSLPDTQYF. Filled out from reference TRBV9 and TRBJ2-3, the complete variable domain reads DSGVTQTPKHLITATGQRVTLRCSPRSGDLSVYWYQQSLDQGLQFLIQYYNGEERAKGNILERFSAQQFPDLHSELNLSSLELGDSALYFCASSVDLDYSLPDTQYFGPGTRLTVL.

CDR3 in DNA: TGTGCCAGCTCACCAAATCGTGGAGACTACGAGCAGTACGTC. This encodes CASSPNRGDYEQYV. J is TRBJ2-7 and V is TRBV18, with D uncertain. CDR1 is KGHSH and CDR2 is LQKENI in the germline V gene. This CDR3 contains 14 residues. The ends were cut back, 2 bases at V and 3 bases at J, with 11 bases in the middle.

This clonotype came up many times. V gene TRBV2 combines with J gene TRBJ2-3; D gene unclear. The CDR3 has 11 residues. The germline gives CDR1 SNHLY, CDR2 FYNNEI. Trimming cost V 8 bases and J 2 bases, with 5 bases left between them. CDR3 sequence (DNA): TGTGCCAGCTTAACCACAGATACGCAGTATTTT. Residues: CASLTTDTQYF.

This clonotype has a count of ten or more. The chain uses TRBV5-1 and TRBJ2-5; 10 positions match TRBD1. Looked up from germline, CDR1 is SGHRS and CDR2 is YFSETQ. V lost 4 bases to trimming and J lost 1 base; unmatched junction nucleotides: 4. This CDR3 is 15 amino acids long. This CDR3 reads CASSPGDRGQETQYF. As DNA, the CDR3 is TGCGCCAGCAGCCCGGGGGACAGGGGCCAAGAGACCCAGTACTTC.

This clonotype turned up a few times. The genes are TRBV6-2 or TRBV6-3 and TRBJ1-1; possible D gene TRBD1, 6 bases. V lost 5 bases and J lost 4, with 23 bases in between. The CDR3 runs to 17 residues. The germline V gene has CDR1 MNHEY and CDR2 SVGEGT. DNA for the CDR3: TGTGCCAGCAGTCACATTCGTCGGCTGGACAGTACCACTGAAGCTTTCTTT. This encodes CASSHIRRLDSTTEAFF.

The CDR3 is CSARDLPNTNYEQYF. CDR3 nucleotide sequence: TGCAGTGCTAGAGATCTCCCTAACACGAACTACGAGCAGTACTTC. The J gene is TRBJ2-7, the V gene TRBV20-1; D is unclear. Germline lookup yields CDR1 DFQATT and CDR2 SNEGSKA (reference sequence). V lost 0 bases and J 3 bases, leaving 15 bases between the germline ends. The CDR3 length is 15 residues.

This rearrangement joins TRBV20-1 to TRBJ2-1; D uncertain. The CDR3 totals 13 residues. Germline CDR1 is DFQATT and CDR2 is SNEGSKA (reference sequence). The germline V and J ends were trimmed by 6 bases and 9 bases, with 18 bases remaining between them. The CDR3 region has the DNA TGCAGTGCCGATCCCCTTCTAGGAAGTGAGCAGTTCTTC. Its protein is CSADPLLGSEQFF.

The gene calls are TRBV7-9 and TRBJ2-7; either TRBD1 or TRBD2 may supply D (5 bases each). V lost 5 bases and J lost 2, with 13 bases in between. CDR1 and CDR2 from the germline V gene are SEHNR and FQNEAQ (reference sequence). The length of the CDR3 is 14 residues. Here the CDR3 DNA reads TGTGCCAGCAGCCCTAGTGGGACCCCCTACGAGCAGTACTTC. It specifies CASSPSGTPYEQYF.

This clonotype was seen many times. The chain has TRBV27 and TRBJ1-1; D is perhaps TRBD1 (6 bases). Germline lookup yields CDR1 MNHEY and CDR2 SMNVEV (reference sequence). The CDR3 has 14 residues. V gave up 0 bases and J gave up 5 bases, with 10 bases separating them. The chain's CDR3 is CASSLSIGGTEAFF. CDR3 DNA sequence: TGTGCCAGCAGTTTATCGATAGGGGGAACTGAAGCTTTCTTT.